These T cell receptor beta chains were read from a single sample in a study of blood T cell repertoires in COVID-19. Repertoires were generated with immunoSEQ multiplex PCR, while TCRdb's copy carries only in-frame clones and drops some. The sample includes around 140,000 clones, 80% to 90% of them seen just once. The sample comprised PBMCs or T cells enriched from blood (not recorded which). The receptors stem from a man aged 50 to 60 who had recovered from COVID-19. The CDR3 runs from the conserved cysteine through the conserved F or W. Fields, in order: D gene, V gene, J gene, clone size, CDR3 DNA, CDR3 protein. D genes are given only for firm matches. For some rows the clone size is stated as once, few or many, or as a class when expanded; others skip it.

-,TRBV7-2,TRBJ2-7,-,TGTGCCAGCAGAGCGCCTAGCTCCTACGAGCAGTACTTC,CASRAPSSYEQYF
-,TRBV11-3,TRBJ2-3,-,TGTGCCAGCAGCGCGACGGGTAGTGTGACAGATACGCAGTATTTT,CASSATGSVTDTQYF
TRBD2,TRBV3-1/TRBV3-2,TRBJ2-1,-,TGTGCCAGCAGCCAAGATTGGGAGGCTAGCGGGTACAATGAGCAGTTCTTC,CASSQDWEASGYNEQFF
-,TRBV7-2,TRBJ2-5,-,TGTGCCAGCAGAGCCCCCGGGACTTTTTCCGGAGGGACCCAGTACTTC,CASRAPGTFSGGTQYF
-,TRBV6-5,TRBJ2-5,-,TGTGCCAGCAGATTGGGACACCCCGGACGGGAGACCCAGTACTTC,CASRLGHPGRETQYF
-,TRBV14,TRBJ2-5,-,TGTGCCAGCAGCTGGGACATTGGGGAGACCCAGTACTTC,CASSWDIGETQYF
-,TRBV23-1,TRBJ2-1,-,TGCGCCAGCAGTCCCCCGAGGAAACCCCGCAATGAGCAGTTCTTC,CASSPPRKPRNEQFF
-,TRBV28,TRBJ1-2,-,TGTGCCAGCAGTTTACATCACTATGGCTACACCTTC,CASSLHHYGYTF
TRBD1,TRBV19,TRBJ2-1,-,TGTGCCAGTAGTTTCAAACAGGGGAGCTCCTACAATGAGCAGTTCTTC,CASSFKQGSSYNEQFF
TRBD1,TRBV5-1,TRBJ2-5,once,TGCGCCAGCAGGCCAGGGTCAGGGGGAAAAGAGACCCAGTACTTC,CASRPGSGGKETQYF
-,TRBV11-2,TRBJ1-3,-,TGTGCCAGCAGCCCGCTCCAGGGAAACACCATATATTTT,CASSPLQGNTIYF
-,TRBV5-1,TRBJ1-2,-,TGCGCCAGCTCTGGGGGGAACTATGGCTACACCTTC,CASSGGNYGYTF
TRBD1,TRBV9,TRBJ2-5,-,TGTGCCAGCAGCTCTGGGACAGGGGTAGAAGAGACCCAGTACTTC,CASSSGTGVEETQYF
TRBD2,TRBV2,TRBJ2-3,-,TGTGCCAGCAGTCCTAGCGGGTCAGAAGATACGCAGTATTTT,CASSPSGSEDTQYF
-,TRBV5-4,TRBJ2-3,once,TGTGCCAGCAGCACCGACGGAAGACTCACAGATACGCAGTATTTT,CASSTDGRLTDTQYF
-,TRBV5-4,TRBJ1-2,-,TGTGCCAGCAGCTTGTTAACTGTAGGGACTTATGGCTACACCTTC,CASSLLTVGTYGYTF
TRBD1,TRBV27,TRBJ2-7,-,TGTGCCAGCAGTTTCGACAGGGTCCACGAGCAGTACTTC,CASSFDRVHEQYF